The 5 T cell receptor beta chains reported below all come from one sample, sequenced in a study of beta chain features in type 1 diabetes. Whole-study findings and limits: In every one of the four CD4+ subsets, TCRB CDR3s were moderately but significantly shorter in Type 1 diabetes patients.

Reverse transcription of all isolated RNA meant that expressed TCRB transcripts were sequenced. Produced via immunoSEQ multiplex PCR; TCRdb's table is partial and in-frame only. The table has more than 300,000 clones, around an eighth seen once. Antigens of these TCRs are unknown. Input material: naive CD4+ T cells from blood. These receptors were taken from a woman under 30 with type 1 diabetes.

This clone was observed a handful of times. The rearrangement links TRBV27 to TRBJ1-1; 7 bases agree with TRBD1. V gave up 5 bases and J gave up 8 bases; unmatched junction bases: 8. Germline V lookup: CDR1 MNHEY, CDR2 SMNVEV (reference sequence). The CDR3 extends over 13 amino acids. CDR3 in DNA: TGTGCCAGCAGTACCCGACAGGGTTTAGAAGCTTTCTTT. This gives the protein CASSTRQGLEAFF.

This chain uses TRBV4-3 with TRBJ1-5; TRBD1 might be the D (6 bases). The CDR3 runs to 17 residues. Trimming took off 1 base at V and 3 bases at J, with 16 bases between the two ends. CDR1 is LGHNA and CDR2 is YSLEER in the germline V gene. The CDR3 loop reads CASSQVYSGADNQPQHF. The CDR3, as DNA: TGCGCCAGCAGCCAAGTGTACTCAGGGGCCGACAATCAGCCCCAGCATTTT.

The chain couples TRBV28 to TRBJ2-1; D gene uncertain. From germline, CDR1 is MDHEN and CDR2 SYDVKM. V was pared by 6 bases and J by 0 bases, with 6 bases between. The CDR3 runs 13 residues. Here the CDR3 DNA reads TGTGCCAGCAGCCGGAGCTCCTACAATGAGCAGTTCTTC. Its protein is CASSRSSYNEQFF.

This chain uses TRBV25-1 with TRBJ2-7; D gene unclear. Trimming left V 4 bases short and J 2 bases short, with 3 bases between. The CDR3 loop spans 11 amino acids. Germline lookup yields CDR1 MGHDK and CDR2 SYGVNS. Here the CDR3 DNA reads TGTGCCAGCAGTGCTGCCTACGAGCAGTACTTC. Residues: CASSAAYEQYF.

The genes are TRBV7-9 and TRBJ1-6; weak D call: TRBD1 (6 bases). The CDR3 covers 14 residues. CDR1 is SEHNR and CDR2 is FQNEAQ in the germline V gene (reference sequence). The V end was cut by 5 bases, the J end by 8 bases, with 13 bases between. The CDR3 DNA reads as TGTGCCAGCAGCCCTGACAGGATGGATTCACCCCTCCACTTT. Translated, it gives CASSPDRMDSPLHF.